These 5 T cell receptor beta chains were sequenced from one sample in a study of blood T cells in healthy people across ages. The second PCR ran roughly 7 to 11 cycles with a sample-barcoded 5' primer and J-beta primers. Via MiXCR, TCRdb re-called the 5' RACE reads, giving one row per CDR3 protein. The table shows about 930,000 distinct CDR3 sequences, with 25% to 35% occurring only once. The same specimen was also included in a second study, on T cells of mothers and their children.

Sequencing was carried out using blood. Receptors originate from a woman aged 40-49 years in good health.

Here the CDR3 reads CASRSPTGGNTIYF. The CDR3 nucleotides are TGTGCCAGCAGAAGCCCGACAGGGGGAAACACCATATATTTT. The chain combines TRBV6-5 with TRBJ1-3, with 7 nucleotides matching TRBD1. The trim removed 6 bases at V and 4 bases at J, leaving 6 bases unmatched. CDR1 is MNHEY and CDR2 is SVGAGI in the germline V gene. The CDR3 has 14 residues.

V is TRBV10-2 and J is TRBJ2-1; 7 positions match TRBD2. Germline lookup yields CDR1 WSHSY and CDR2 SAAADI. With 11 bases clipped from V and 6 bases from J, the junction kept 10 bases outside the gene matches. The CDR3 totals 13 residues. The DNA of the CDR3 is TGCGCCGGGCGGGGGTCCGGAGGCAATGAGCAGTTCTTC. The encoded protein is CAGRGSGGNEQFF.

V gene TRBV7-2 combines with J gene TRBJ2-1, with TRBD2 as a possible D gene (6 bases). The J call may be in error: the DNA end matches TRBJ2-7 better. The CDR3 totals 16 residues. The germline gives CDR1 SGHTA, CDR2 FQGNSA. The CDR3 loop reads CASSGGVGSSYNEQYF. CDR3 in DNA: TGTGCCAGCAGCGGAGGTGTCGGGAGCTCCTACAATGAGCAGTACTTC.

On this clonotype: One junction end disagrees with the germline gene, perhaps due to a read error. This sequence joins TRBV7-2 and TRBJ1-3; no definite D call. The CDR3 extends over 15 amino acids. Germline values: CDR1 SGHTA, CDR2 FQGNSA. Here the CDR3 DNA reads TGTGCCAGCAGCTCCCAGCTGACCTCTAGAAACACCATATATTTT. Its protein product is CASSSQLTSRNTIYF.

The V and J genes are TRBV7-2 and TRBJ2-4; 10 bases fit TRBD2. With 2 bases clipped from V and 3 bases from J, the junction kept 7 bases outside the gene matches. Per germline, CDR1 SGHTA and CDR2 FQGNSA. The CDR3 has 17 amino acids. The CDR3 here is CASSLRTSGVGKNIQYF. As DNA, the CDR3 is TGTGCCAGCAGCTTACGAACTAGCGGGGTAGGCAAAAACATTCAGTACTTC.